Listed below are T cell receptor beta chains from one sample, sequenced in a study of T cell repertoires in cytomegalovirus infection. TCRdb analysed the reads with MiXCR anew, one entry per CDR3 protein. The sample carries 140,000 to 150,000 distinct CDR3 sequences, 32% recorded once. What these receptors recognize is not known. This specimen was CD8+ T cells from cultured PBMCs, taken from culture after CMV antigen stimulation. The receptor set was obtained from a human donor in good health (CMV status not recorded). Some clones in this sample may be carry-over from other donors' samples. Both conserved end residues are part of each CDR3. D genes are given only for firm matches. Clone sizes are given selectively: once, few, many, or a class where the clone is expanded.

v_gene: TRBV20-1
d_gene: TRBD2
abundance: NA
j_gene: TRBJ2-3
CDR3aa: CSARGLAGQDTQYF
CDR3nt: TGCAGTGCTAGAGGACTAGCGGGGCAAGATACGCAGTATTTT

v_gene: TRBV12-3/TRBV12-4
d_gene: NA
abundance: NA
j_gene: TRBJ2-1
CDR3aa: CASSPGLPLGNEQFF
CDR3nt: TGTGCCAGCAGCCCCGGACTACCTCTAGGGAATGAGCAGTTCTTC

v_gene: TRBV6-2/TRBV6-3
d_gene: NA
abundance: NA
j_gene: TRBJ2-1
CDR3aa: CASTIIANSYNEQFF
CDR3nt: TGTGCCAGCACCATCATAGCGAACTCCTACAATGAGCAGTTCTTC

v_gene: TRBV24-1
d_gene: TRBD1
abundance: few
j_gene: TRBJ2-7
CDR3aa: CATSEPGQAHEQYF
CDR3nt: TGTGCCACCAGTGAACCCGGACAGGCCCACGAGCAGTACTTC

v_gene: TRBV6-5
d_gene: NA
abundance: NA
j_gene: TRBJ2-1
CDR3aa: CASSYDLGAVEQFF
CDR3nt: TGTGCCAGCAGTTACGATTTGGGGGCGGTTGAGCAGTTCTTC

v_gene: TRBV7-4
d_gene: TRBD1
abundance: NA
j_gene: TRBJ2-5
CDR3aa: CASSSIGGLGRETQYF
CDR3nt: TGTGCCAGCAGCTCAATAGGGGGCCTGGGTCGAGAGACCCAGTACTTC

v_gene: TRBV10-3
d_gene: NA
abundance: NA
j_gene: TRBJ1-3
CDR3aa: CAISESSPPGNTIYF
CDR3nt: TGTGCCATCAGTGAGTCGTCGCCGCCTGGAAACACCATATATTTT

v_gene: TRBV6-6
d_gene: TRBD2
abundance: NA
j_gene: TRBJ2-5
CDR3aa: CASSHPGTSGGGQETQYF
CDR3nt: TGTGCCAGCAGTCACCCCGGGACTAGCGGGGGGGGGCAAGAGACCCAGTACTTC

v_gene: TRBV11-2
d_gene: NA
abundance: few
j_gene: TRBJ1-2
CDR3aa: CASRSGTFYGYTF
CDR3nt: TGTGCCAGCAGATCTGGGACTTTCTATGGCTACACCTTC

v_gene: TRBV11-2
d_gene: NA
abundance: many
j_gene: TRBJ1-2
CDR3aa: CASPSEGGDGYTF
CDR3nt: TGTGCCAGCCCCTCCGAGGGAGGGGATGGCTACACCTTC

v_gene: TRBV9
d_gene: NA
abundance: NA
j_gene: TRBJ2-7
CDR3aa: CASSLGGDHEQYF
CDR3nt: TGTGCCAGCAGCCTAGGAGGGGACCACGAGCAGTACTTC

v_gene: TRBV20-1
d_gene: NA
abundance: NA
j_gene: TRBJ2-7
CDR3aa: CSARRMTYEQYF
CDR3nt: TGCAGTGCTAGAAGAATGACCTACGAGCAGTACTTC

v_gene: TRBV4-1
d_gene: NA
abundance: few
j_gene: TRBJ1-2
CDR3aa: CASSQGIRGYTF
CDR3nt: TGCGCCAGCAGCCAAGGCATAAGGGGCTACACCTTC

v_gene: TRBV15
d_gene: NA
abundance: few
j_gene: TRBJ2-1
CDR3aa: CATSRAPAEQFF
CDR3nt: TGTGCCACCAGCAGAGCGCCGGCTGAGCAGTTCTTC

v_gene: TRBV20-1
d_gene: NA
abundance: few
j_gene: TRBJ1-1
CDR3aa: CSAREGINTEAFF
CDR3nt: TGCAGTGCTAGAGAGGGTATAAACACTGAAGCTTTCTTT

v_gene: TRBV7-9
d_gene: NA
abundance: few
j_gene: TRBJ1-1
CDR3aa: CASTPTNGRNTEAFF
CDR3nt: TGTGCCAGCACCCCTACGAATGGACGGAACACTGAAGCTTTCTTT

v_gene: TRBV15
d_gene: TRBD2
abundance: few
j_gene: TRBJ2-2
CDR3aa: CATSRDLAGGRNGELFF
CDR3nt: TGTGCCACCAGCAGAGATCTAGCGGGGGGGCGGAACGGGGAGCTGTTTTTT

v_gene: TRBV27
d_gene: NA
abundance: few
j_gene: TRBJ1-1
CDR3aa: CASSLIAGGRTEAFF
CDR3nt: TGTGCCAGCAGTTTAATTGCGGGGGGTAGGACTGAAGCTTTCTTT

v_gene: TRBV7-2
d_gene: NA
abundance: NA
j_gene: TRBJ2-2
CDR3aa: CASSPIPGFNTGELFF
CDR3nt: TGTGCCAGCAGTCCTATTCCGGGATTTAACACCGGGGAGCTGTTTTTT

v_gene: TRBV27
d_gene: NA
abundance: NA
j_gene: TRBJ2-7
CDR3aa: CASSGGTGSVSYEQYF
CDR3nt: TGTGCCAGCAGTGGGGGTACAGGGTCGGTCAGCTACGAGCAGTACTTC

v_gene: TRBV28
d_gene: NA
abundance: few
j_gene: TRBJ2-7
CDR3aa: CASSSPILNRDLARQEQYF
CDR3nt: TGTGCCAGCAGCTCACCGATTCTTAACCGGGACTTAGCGCGCCAGGAGCAGTACTTC

v_gene: TRBV7-2
d_gene: NA
abundance: once
j_gene: TRBJ2-3
CDR3aa: CASSHGPPADTQYF
CDR3nt: TGTGCCAGCAGCCATGGACCGCCCGCGGATACGCAGTATTTT

v_gene: TRBV6-5
d_gene: TRBD1
abundance: NA
j_gene: TRBJ1-2
CDR3aa: CASRSAGQGSRGYTF
CDR3nt: TGTGCCAGCAGGTCTGCGGGACAGGGGTCTCGGGGCTACACCTTC

v_gene: TRBV28
d_gene: TRBD1
abundance: NA
j_gene: TRBJ1-5
CDR3aa: CASSFRQGIQPQHF
CDR3nt: TGTGCCAGCAGCTTCCGACAGGGTATTCAGCCCCAGCATTTT

v_gene: TRBV4-1
d_gene: NA
abundance: few
j_gene: TRBJ2-4
CDR3aa: CASSQAGENIQYF
CDR3nt: TGCGCCAGCAGCCAGGCTGGGGAAAACATTCAGTACTTC

v_gene: TRBV10-3
d_gene: NA
abundance: NA
j_gene: TRBJ1-5
CDR3aa: CAISPGDTLDQPQHF
CDR3nt: TGTGCCATCAGCCCAGGGGACACCCTTGATCAGCCCCAGCATTTT

v_gene: TRBV7-6
d_gene: TRBD2
abundance: few
j_gene: TRBJ2-1
CDR3aa: CASSLALGLAGGSSYNEQFF
CDR3nt: TGTGCCAGCAGCTTAGCGCTTGGACTAGCGGGGGGCAGCTCCTACAATGAGCAGTTCTTC

v_gene: TRBV13
d_gene: NA
abundance: many
j_gene: TRBJ2-1
CDR3aa: CASSLYGNNEQFF
CDR3nt: TGTGCCAGCAGCTTATACGGTAACAATGAGCAGTTCTTC

v_gene: TRBV28
d_gene: TRBD1
abundance: NA
j_gene: TRBJ1-1
CDR3aa: CASSLVQGATEAFF
CDR3nt: TGTGCCAGCAGTTTGGTGCAGGGGGCGACTGAAGCTTTCTTT

v_gene: TRBV12-3/TRBV12-4
d_gene: TRBD1
abundance: many
j_gene: TRBJ1-3
CDR3aa: CASSRARGRVAGNTIYF
CDR3nt: TGTGCCAGCAGTCGGGCTAGGGGGCGAGTAGCTGGAAACACCATATATTTT

v_gene: TRBV12-3/TRBV12-4
d_gene: NA
abundance: many
j_gene: TRBJ1-1
CDR3aa: CASSLGELAFF
CDR3nt: TGTGCCAGCAGTTTAGGAGAATTAGCTTTCTTT

v_gene: TRBV28
d_gene: NA
abundance: few
j_gene: TRBJ2-1
CDR3aa: CASSFTNEQFF
CDR3nt: TGTGCCAGCAGTTTCACCAATGAGCAGTTCTTC

v_gene: TRBV4-1
d_gene: NA
abundance: NA
j_gene: TRBJ1-1
CDR3aa: CASRITSMNTEAFF
CDR3nt: TGCGCCAGCAGAATCACAAGTATGAACACTGAAGCTTTCTTT

v_gene: TRBV7-6
d_gene: NA
abundance: few
j_gene: TRBJ2-7
CDR3aa: CASSYGTGEQYF
CDR3nt: TGTGCCAGCAGCTATGGAACAGGCGAGCAGTACTTC

v_gene: TRBV28
d_gene: NA
abundance: NA
j_gene: TRBJ2-1
CDR3aa: CASRSKRTYNEQFF
CDR3nt: TGTGCCAGCAGGTCCAAGCGGACCTACAATGAGCAGTTCTTC

v_gene: TRBV12-3/TRBV12-4
d_gene: TRBD2
abundance: NA
j_gene: TRBJ2-7
CDR3aa: CASSLGLAGGDEQYF
CDR3nt: TGTGCCAGCAGTTTGGGACTAGCGGGGGGAGACGAGCAGTACTTC

v_gene: TRBV5-1
d_gene: TRBD2
abundance: NA
j_gene: TRBJ2-2
CDR3aa: CASSLGLAAGELFF
CDR3nt: TGCGCCAGCAGCTTAGGACTAGCGGCCGGGGAGCTGTTTTTT

v_gene: TRBV28
d_gene: NA
abundance: few
j_gene: TRBJ1-2
CDR3aa: CASSPLDSGYANYGYTF
CDR3nt: TGTGCCAGCAGTCCCCTGGACAGTGGGTACGCTAACTATGGCTACACCTTC

v_gene: TRBV20-1
d_gene: TRBD1
abundance: NA
j_gene: TRBJ1-2
CDR3aa: CSARDQGAEGHGYTF
CDR3nt: TGCAGTGCTAGAGATCAGGGGGCGGAGGGGCATGGCTACACCTTC